A single sample is the source of the 22 T cell receptor beta chains below, sequenced in a study of regulatory T cells (dated by TCRdb to between 2018 and 2020). These receptors are not linked to any known antigen. Results the study describes overall, beyond this receptor: Hydrophobic residues at CDR3 positions 6 and 7 were enriched in conventional CD4+ T cells from CD3G-deficient patients, which suggests more self-reactive specificities.

The method was the immunoSEQ multiplex PCR assay. In the multiplex PCR, 52 forward TRBV primers and 13 reverse TRBJ primers were used, and assay-based and computational corrections were applied for amplification bias. As stored in TCRdb, this immuneACCESS dataset retains in-frame rearrangements with V and J assigned. A fraction of the clones does not appear; measured against another copy, unresolved V genes explain less than half of the discrepancy, and the remainder lacks a known reason. For this sample there are approximately 37,000 clones; 89% appear just once. The ten largest make up about 2.5% of the sample. The sequenced material came from conventional CD4+ T cells sorted from blood. These receptors were obtained from a person aged 18 to 30 with CD3G deficiency.

The chain recombines TRBV5-1 with TRBJ1-2, with TRBD1 matching 10 bases. There are 16 residues in the CDR3. Germline lookup yields CDR1 SGHRS and CDR2 YFSETQ. V trimming: 0 bases; J trimming: 8 bases; junction bases outside the gene matches: 10. CDR3 nucleotides: TGCGCCAGCAGCTTGGGGGCCGGGGACAGGGGCGGCGGCTACACCTTC. This gives the protein CASSLGAGDRGGGYTF.

V is TRBV9 and J is TRBJ2-1; 8 positions agree with TRBD2. V trimming: 0 bases; J trimming: 2 bases; junction bases outside the gene matches: 10. The CDR3 runs to 18 residues. Germline CDR1 reads SGDLS; CDR2 reads YYNGEE. CDR3 loop: CASSVVGGRSTPYNEQFF. In nucleotides, the CDR3 is TGTGCCAGCAGCGTAGTTGGCGGGAGGTCGACGCCCTACAATGAGCAGTTCTTC.

The chain joins TRBV30 to TRBJ2-1, with TRBD2 identical over 7 bases. CDR3 length: 14 amino acids. Germline V gives CDR1 GTSNPN, CDR2 SVGIG (reference sequence). The trim removed 0 bases at V and 15 bases at J, leaving 14 bases unmatched. CDR3 sequence: CAWSVRSRAGVLFF. In DNA, the CDR3 is TGTGCCTGGAGTGTACGGAGTAGGGCGGGAGTCCTGTTCTTC.

J is TRBJ2-1 and V is TRBV19, with 10 bases that match TRBD2. CDR1 LNHDA and CDR2 SQIVND come from the germline V gene (reference sequence). The V segment lost 5 bases and the J segment 6 bases; nucleotides outside the gene matches: 10. CDR3 length: 16 residues. As DNA, the CDR3 is TGTGCCAGTAGTGACCCTAGCGGGAGAGTCCGCAATGAGCAGTTCTTC. Translating it yields CASSDPSGRVRNEQFF. The full variable domain, completed using reference TRBV19 and TRBJ2-1, is DGGITQSPKYLFRKEGQNVTLSCEQNLNHDAMYWYRQDPGQGLRLIYYSQIVNDFQKGDIAEGYSVSREKKESFPLTVTSAQKNPTAFYLCASSDPSGRVRNEQFFGPGTRLTVL.

V usage is TRBV28 and J usage is TRBJ1-4, with D unclear. Germline CDR1 MDHEN, CDR2 SYDVKM. Trimming removed 2 bases at V and 3 bases at J, with 7 bases between. This CDR3 comprises 14 residues. CDR3 sequence (DNA): TGTGCCAGCAGTTTAGACGGGCCTAATGAAAAACTGTTTTTT. It codes for CASSLDGPNEKLFF.

A single count supports this clone. V usage is TRBV7-9 and J usage is TRBJ2-3, with D tentatively TRBD1 (5 bases). The CDR3 spans 14 residues. Deletions cut 0 bases from V and 14 bases from J, with 18 bases between. Germline loops: CDR1 SEHNR, CDR2 FQNEAQ (reference sequence). CDR3 coding DNA: TGTGCCAGCAGCTTAGCCCTGGACAAATCGATGTTGTATTTT. It is translated as CASSLALDKSMLYF. Together with reference TRBV7-9 and TRBJ2-3, the CDR3 gives the full variable domain: DTGVSQNPRHKITKRGQNVTFRCDPISEHNRLYWYRQTLGQGPEFLTYFQNEAQLEKSRLLSDRFSAERPKGSFSTLEIQRTEQGDSAMYLCASSLALDKSMLYFGPGTRLTVL.

The J gene is TRBJ2-3, the V gene TRBV6-6; D remains ambiguous. This CDR3 has 12 residues. V was pared by 4 bases and J by 2 bases, with 4 bases between. The germline V gene has CDR1 MNHNY and CDR2 SVGAGI (reference sequence). CDR3 sequence (DNA): TGTGCCAGCAGTTGGCACACAGATACGCAGTATTTT. It codes for CASSWHTDTQYF.

V and J are TRBV6-1 and TRBJ2-3; 9 nucleotides agree with TRBD1. The ends lost 6 bases at V and 5 bases at J; junction bases unmatched: 9. Germline CDR1 and CDR2: MNHNS and SASEGT. The CDR3 covers 15 residues. The CDR3 loop is CASSAYGTGQDTQYF. The CDR3 DNA reads TGTGCCAGCAGCGCCTACGGGACAGGGCAAGATACGCAGTATTTT.

This clone has just one count. The CDR3 loop reads CASADSRQYGYTF. The CDR3 coding sequence is TGTGCCAGCGCCGACTCAAGACAGTATGGCTACACCTTC. This chain uses TRBV28 with TRBJ1-2, with a possible D match to TRBD1 (5 bases). The ends were cut back, 8 bases at V and 5 bases at J, with 15 bases in the middle. Germline lookup yields CDR1 MDHEN and CDR2 SYDVKM. The CDR3 runs 13 residues.

The chain links TRBV7-9 to TRBJ2-3, with TRBD2 matching over 10 bases. Germline assignment: CDR1 SEHNR and CDR2 FQNEAQ (reference sequence). V was pared by 1 base and J by 2 bases, with 3 bases of the junction left unmatched. The CDR3 length is 16 residues. DNA of the CDR3: TGTGCCAGCAGCTTAGGGACTAGCGGCCCCACAGATACGCAGTATTTT. This gives the protein CASSLGTSGPTDTQYF.

The chain employs TRBV6-1 and TRBJ2-3; a weak D match, TRBD2 (5 bases). The V end was cut by 6 bases, the J end by 0 bases, with 13 bases between. The CDR3 length is 15 residues. Germline V CDR1 and CDR2: MNHNS, SASEGT. The CDR3 loop reads CASSPADSSTDTQYF. The CDR3 DNA sequence: TGTGCCAGCAGCCCAGCGGATTCTAGCACAGATACGCAGTATTTT.

The CDR3 reads CASSLWGSRGYTF. The CDR3 region has the DNA TGTGCCAGCAGTTTATGGGGTTCTCGCGGCTACACCTTC. J is TRBJ1-2 and V is TRBV6-1; D remains ambiguous. The length of the CDR3 is 13 residues. CDR1 MNHNS and CDR2 SASEGT come from the germline V gene. The ends were cut back, 5 bases at V and 8 bases at J, with 15 bases in the middle.

V and J are TRBV28 and TRBJ2-7, with D possibly TRBD2 on 6 matching bases. Germline V gene sequence: CDR1 MDHEN, CDR2 SYDVKM. The CDR3 has 16 residues. The V and J ends lost 3 bases and 6 bases respectively, with 21 bases between them. The CDR3 spells CASSLGLGPGGSEQYF. The CDR3 DNA sequence: TGTGCCAGCAGTTTGGGACTCGGGCCCGGGGGTTCCGAGCAGTACTTC.

The chain joins TRBV5-1 to TRBJ2-6, with TRBD1 matching over 12 bases. The CDR3 has 20 amino acids. V shed 4 bases, J shed 0 bases, and the junction held 11 bases outside the gene matches. The germline gives CDR1 SGHRS, CDR2 YFSETQ. The CDR3 reads CASSPRMGQGASSGANVLTF. The CDR3 DNA follows: TGCGCCAGCAGCCCGAGGATGGGACAGGGGGCGAGCTCTGGGGCCAACGTCCTGACTTTC. The entire variable domain, with the rest obtained from reference TRBV5-1 and TRBJ2-6, is as follows: KAGVTQTPRYLIKTRGQQVTLSCSPISGHRSVSWYQQTPGQGLQFLFEYFSETQRNKGNFPGRFSGRQFSNSRSEMNVSTLELGDSALYLCASSPRMGQGASSGANVLTFGAGSRLTVL.

The V and J genes are TRBV6-6 and TRBJ2-1; D is ambiguous. The CDR3 loop spans 10 amino acids. Germline CDR1 and CDR2: MNHNY and SVGAGI (reference sequence). The ends were cut back, 8 bases at V and 4 bases at J, with 3 bases in the middle. The CDR3 coding sequence is TGTGCCAGCGGGTACAATGAGCAGTTCTTC. Its translation is CASGYNEQFF.

Only a few counts were recorded for this clone. The chain links TRBV7-9 to TRBJ2-6; D is possibly TRBD1 (6 bases). Trimming pared 5 bases from V and 0 bases from J, leaving 20 bases between. Germline CDR1 SEHNR, CDR2 FQNEAQ (reference sequence). The CDR3 runs to 19 residues. CDR3 residues: CASSPGTLGFISGANVLTF. DNA for the CDR3: TGTGCCAGCAGCCCTGGGACATTAGGCTTCATCTCTGGGGCCAACGTCCTGACTTTC.

The chain combines TRBV5-1 with TRBJ1-1, with D unclear. Trimming removed 4 bases from V and 2 bases from J, with 9 bases in between. This CDR3 is built from 13 residues. In germline, CDR1 is SGHRS, CDR2 YFSETQ. As DNA, the CDR3 is TGCGCCAGCAGCAAGGAGGTAAACACTGAAGCTTTCTTT. Amino acid sequence: CASSKEVNTEAFF.

V usage is TRBV6-1 and J usage is TRBJ2-7, with D possibly TRBD2 on 5 matching bases. The CDR3 length is 13 residues. Germline lookup yields CDR1 MNHNS and CDR2 SASEGT. Trimming removed 6 bases at V and 1 base at J, with 10 bases between. The DNA for the CDR3 is TGTGCCAGCAGGAGGCGGGCATCCTACGAGCAGTACTTC. It translates to CASRRRASYEQYF.

This chain links TRBV7-9 with TRBJ2-5, with a tentative D call TRBD2 (6 bases). Looked up from germline, CDR1 is SEHNR and CDR2 is FQNEAQ (reference sequence). This CDR3 has 15 residues. V shed 5 bases and J shed 5 bases, with 18 bases lying between them. CDR3 bases: TGTGCCAGCAGCGGAGGGAGAGGATTACGGGAGACCCAGTACTTC. Amino acids: CASSGGRGLRETQYF.

The chain joins TRBV28 to TRBJ2-3, with 9 bases that match TRBD2. The CDR3 totals 16 residues. CDR1 MDHEN and CDR2 SYDVKM come from the germline V gene. J was trimmed by 0 bases and V by 6 bases; bases with no gene match: 7. Here the CDR3 reads CASSFPSGASTDTQYF. CDR3 in DNA: TGTGCCAGCAGCTTTCCTAGCGGGGCAAGCACAGATACGCAGTATTTT.

This chain joins TRBV5-1 and TRBJ2-5, with D maybe TRBD2 (5 bases). The CDR3 extends over 14 amino acids. Per the germline V gene, CDR1 is SGHRS and CDR2 is YFSETQ. The V gene lost 1 base and the J gene lost 5 bases, with 12 bases spanning the gap. The CDR3: CASSLNGDWETQYF. Written as DNA, the CDR3 is TGCGCCAGCAGCTTGAACGGGGATTGGGAGACCCAGTACTTC. Drawing the rest from reference TRBV5-1 and TRBJ2-5, the complete variable domain is KAGVTQTPRYLIKTRGQQVTLSCSPISGHRSVSWYQQTPGQGLQFLFEYFSETQRNKGNFPGRFSGRQFSNSRSEMNVSTLELGDSALYLCASSLNGDWETQYFGPGTRLLVL.

The rearrangement uses TRBV21-1 and TRBJ1-5; TRBD1 reflects the table's D call only, with no check against the DNA. TRBV21-1 counts as a pseudogene. CDR3 length equals 15 residues. The chain's CDR3 is CASSRTDRHNQPQHF. The DNA of the CDR3 is TGTGCCAGCAGCCGTACGGACAGGCACAATCAGCCCCAGCATTTT.